Shown below are 19 T cell receptor beta chains from a single sample sequenced in a study of tumor-infiltrating lymphocytes in localized non-small cell lung cancer. Profiled with immunoSEQ multiplex PCR; TCRdb holds only in-frame clones, not every one. The sample shows 21,000 or so clones, around 78% of them seen only once. The sequenced sample was lung tumor tissue. These receptors came from a human donor with non-small cell lung cancer.

The sample holds a few counts of this clone. The CDR3 protein is CASSRGPYYGYTF. The CDR3 nucleotides are TGTGCCAGTAGTCGGGGACCCTACTATGGCTACACCTTC. V gene TRBV19 combines with J gene TRBJ1-2; D perhaps matches TRBD1 (5 bases). CDR1 LNHDA and CDR2 SQIVND come from the germline V gene (reference sequence). The CDR3 sequence is 13 residues long. V shed 5 bases and J shed 3 bases, with 10 bases lying between them. Complete variable domain (other parts from reference TRBV19 and TRBJ1-2): DGGITQSPKYLFRKEGQNVTLSCEQNLNHDAMYWYRQDPGQGLRLIYYSQIVNDFQKGDIAEGYSVSREKKESFPLTVTSAQKNPTAFYLCASSRGPYYGYTFGSGTRLTVV.

The gene calls are TRBV2 and TRBJ2-1, with 12 bases fitting TRBD2. The CDR3 totals 15 residues. Trimming at V came to 4 bases and at J to 3 bases, leaving 1 base not matched to a gene. Germline CDR1 and CDR2: SNHLY and FYNNEI. The CDR3 here is CASSGGLAGYNEQFF. The CDR3 DNA reads TGTGCCAGCAGTGGGGGACTAGCGGGCTACAATGAGCAGTTCTTC.

The V and J genes are TRBV9 and TRBJ1-6; 7 nucleotides line up with TRBD1. Germline CDR1 is SGDLS and CDR2 is YYNGEE. This CDR3 contains 13 residues. The trim removed 0 bases at V and 13 bases at J, leaving 4 bases unmatched. The DNA of the CDR3 is TGTGCCAGCAGCGTAGAGGGGGCGCGGCCCCTCCACTTT. Its translation: CASSVEGARPLHF.

This chain joins TRBV12-5 and TRBJ2-1; 12 bases fit TRBD2. CDR1 and CDR2 (germline): LGHNT, FRNRAP. Trimming cost V 0 bases and J 6 bases; bases outside gene matches: 6. This CDR3 has 17 residues. CDR3 in DNA: TGTGCTAGTGGTTTGGTAGGATCTAGCGGGGGGGCCAATGAGCAGTTCTTC. Its translation is CASGLVGSSGGANEQFF.

The J gene is TRBJ2-2, the V gene TRBV5-1, with 11 bases matching TRBD2. Germline trimming cut 3 bases from V and 4 bases from J; bases unmatched to any gene: 5. Germline V gives CDR1 SGHRS, CDR2 YFSETQ. This CDR3 spans 16 amino acids. The CDR3 DNA reads TGCGCCAGCAGCTCGACCGGGACTAGCGGCACCGGGGAGCTGTTTTTT. This codes for CASSSTGTSGTGELFF. Full variable domain (outside the CDR3, taken from reference TRBV5-1 and TRBJ2-2): KAGVTQTPRYLIKTRGQQVTLSCSPISGHRSVSWYQQTPGQGLQFLFEYFSETQRNKGNFPGRFSGRQFSNSRSEMNVSTLELGDSALYLCASSSTGTSGTGELFFGEGSRLTVL.

The chain uses TRBV25-1 and TRBJ1-2, with D hard to call. Looked up from germline, CDR1 is MGHDK and CDR2 is SYGVNS. Trimming cost V 3 bases and J 4 bases, with 9 bases left between them. CDR3 length equals 13 residues. This CDR3 is CASSDGRGYGYTF. Here the CDR3 DNA reads TGTGCCAGCAGTGACGGAAGAGGCTATGGCTACACCTTC.

V and J are TRBV14 and TRBJ1-2, with 8 nucleotides matching TRBD1. V lost 4 bases and J lost 3; bases outside the gene matches: 7. The CDR3 runs to 15 residues. From germline, CDR1 is SGHDN and CDR2 FVKESK. The CDR3 protein is CASSPWTGNDYGYTF. In DNA form, the CDR3 reads TGTGCCAGCAGCCCTTGGACAGGGAATGACTATGGCTACACCTTC.

This chain links TRBV19 with TRBJ1-6; TRBD1 might be the D (6 bases). Trimming removed 10 bases at V and 5 bases at J, with 18 bases between. The germline V gene has CDR1 LNHDA and CDR2 SQIVND (reference sequence). The CDR3 loop spans 15 amino acids. CDR3 loop: CATSQGTNNNSPLHF. The CDR3 DNA follows: TGTGCCACTTCTCAGGGGACGAACAATAATTCACCCCTCCACTTT.

The chain combines TRBV6-6 with TRBJ2-7; D is unresolved. Between the trimmed V and J ends, which lost 0 bases and 4 bases, there was a span of 16 bases. From germline, CDR1 is MNHNY and CDR2 SVGAGI (reference sequence). There are 16 residues in the CDR3. The CDR3 region has the DNA TGTGCCAGCAGTTACTCTTCAGTGGGTGGCCTTTACGAGCAGTACTTC. Translating gives CASSYSSVGGLYEQYF.

The rearrangement joins TRBV5-4 to TRBJ2-7; 10 bases agree with TRBD1. The CDR3 runs to 14 residues. Per germline, CDR1 SGHNT and CDR2 YYREEE (reference sequence). After removal of 4 bases from V and 3 bases from J, the junction contained 4 bases not matched to a gene. The CDR3 DNA reads TGTGCCAGCAGCCGGGACAGGGGTCACTACGAGCAGTACTTC. Residues: CASSRDRGHYEQYF.

This rearrangement joins TRBV5-1 to TRBJ2-1; 16 bases fit TRBD2. The germline CDR1 and CDR2 sequences are SGHRS and YFSETQ. The CDR3 totals 18 residues. V lost 0 bases and J lost 4; bases outside the gene matches: 4. The CDR3 loop reads CASSLEGTSGGAYNEQFF. CDR3 nucleotide sequence: TGCGCCAGCAGCTTGGAGGGGACTAGCGGGGGGGCTTACAATGAGCAGTTCTTC.

The chain carries TRBV19 and TRBJ2-7; TRBD1 aligns across 9 bases. With V trimmed by 5 bases and J by 1 base, 3 bases remained unmatched. This CDR3 has 14 amino acids. The germline CDR1 and CDR2 sequences are LNHDA and SQIVND (reference sequence). DNA of the CDR3: TGTGCCAGTAGTGAGACAGGGGGGTCCTACGAGCAGTACTTC. It yields the protein CASSETGGSYEQYF.

J is TRBJ1-2 and V is TRBV10-2; no definite D call. Trimming removed 0 bases from V and 5 bases from J, with 13 bases in between. The CDR3 runs 15 residues. Germline assignment: CDR1 WSHSY and CDR2 SAAADI. CDR3 bases: TGCGCCAGCAGTGAGTCAACACCACCCGTTTATGGCTACACCTTC. Residues: CASSESTPPVYGYTF.

This chain links TRBV10-3 with TRBJ2-1; TRBD2 might be the D (7 bases). Per the germline V gene, CDR1 is ENHRY and CDR2 is SYGVKD. Trimming took off 7 bases at V and 2 bases at J, with 15 bases between the two ends. This CDR3 comprises 15 residues. The DNA of the CDR3 is TGTGCCATCAAAGGGGGGGACGGAACCTACAATGAGCAGTTCTTC. This translates into CAIKGGDGTYNEQFF.

The chain employs TRBV7-2 and TRBJ1-6; D remains ambiguous. Trimming shortened V by 1 base and J by 12 bases, and 16 bases separated the two germline ends. The CDR3 runs 15 residues. The V gene's germline CDR1 is SGHTA and CDR2 FQGNSA. CDR3 bases: TGTGCCAGCAGCTTAGATGGGCAAACAATTAGACCCCTCCACTTT. The encoded protein is CASSLDGQTIRPLHF.

This clone was observed a single time. The chain has TRBV29-1 and TRBJ2-7; D remains unclear. The CDR3 runs 13 residues. From germline, CDR1 is SQVTM and CDR2 ANQGSEA. Between the trimmed V and J ends, which lost 6 bases and 2 bases, there was a span of 14 bases. The CDR3 nucleotides read TGCAGCGTCGTGGACGTAACCCCCTACGAGCAGTACTTC. Residues: CSVVDVTPYEQYF.

The chain has TRBV7-2 and TRBJ2-3; 10 bases are shared with TRBD1. This CDR3 has 15 amino acids. Germline V gives CDR1 SGHTA, CDR2 FQGNSA. The trim removed 5 bases at V and 3 bases at J, leaving 5 bases unmatched. In DNA form, the CDR3 reads TGTGCCAGCAGCAGACGGACAGGGGGGACAGATACGCAGTATTTT. This translates into CASSRRTGGTDTQYF.

The chain links TRBV19 to TRBJ2-1, with D unclear. CDR3 length: 19 amino acids. V lost 0 bases to trimming and J lost 0 bases, with 18 bases between them. CDR1 LNHDA and CDR2 SQIVND come from the germline V gene (reference sequence). The DNA for the CDR3 is TGTGCCAGTAGTATAGATTTGGACCCTACTACCCCCTCCTACAATGAGCAGTTCTTC. Translation gives CASSIDLDPTTPSYNEQFF.

The rearrangement uses TRBV2 and TRBJ2-5; D remains unclear. The V gene lost 7 bases and the J gene lost 5 bases, with 17 bases spanning the gap. The CDR3 contains 14 residues. Per the germline V gene, CDR1 is SNHLY and CDR2 is FYNNEI. CDR3 nucleotides: TGTGCCAGCACGATCGGCAGGCCTGGGGAGACCCAGTACTTC. Translating it yields CASTIGRPGETQYF.